This is a list of T cell receptor beta chains from one sample in a study of blood T cell repertoires in COVID-19. Sequenced by immunoSEQ multiplex PCR; TCRdb stores in-frame clones only, minus some. Seen here are hundreds of thousands of clones, 75% to 90% observed once, and the top ten hold approximately 4.2%. The sequencing sample was made of peripheral blood. Receptor source: a middle-aged man with acute or convalescent COVID-19. CDR3s include the opening cysteine and the closing phenylalanine or tryptophan. The D gene is left open where the match is weak. Rows give clone size only sometimes, using once, few, many, or a class for an expanded clone.

>TRBD1|NA|TRBJ2-1|TRBV24-1
TGTGCCACCAGTGATATGGGACAGGGGGACAATGAGCAGTTCTTC
CATSDMGQGDNEQFF
>TRBD2|NA|TRBJ2-3|TRBV5-8
TGTGCCAGCAGTCCCCTGCGGGGGGGCACAGATACGCAGTATTTT
CASSPLRGGTDTQYF
>TRBD2|once|TRBJ2-7|TRBV6-6
TGTGCCAGCAGTCCTGGGACTAGCGGGGCTTTCTCCTACGAGCAGTACTTC
CASSPGTSGAFSYEQYF
>NA|NA|TRBJ2-3|TRBV11-2
TGTGCCAGCACCCTACAGGGGGGGGCTGGGACAGATACGCAGTATTTT
CASTLQGGAGTDTQYF
>TRBD1|NA|TRBJ1-6|TRBV5-5
TGTGCCAGCAGCCATTGGACAGGGTATAATTCACCCCTCCACTTT
CASSHWTGYNSPLHF
>TRBD1|NA|TRBJ1-1|TRBV11-2
TGTGCCAGCAGCTTGGGAGGACAGGGATTGAACACTGAAGCTTTCTTT
CASSLGGQGLNTEAFF
>NA|NA|TRBJ2-7|TRBV7-3
TGTGCCAGCTCAAACGGGGACGAGCAGTACTTC
CASSNGDEQYF
>TRBD2|NA|TRBJ2-4|TRBV9
TGTGCCAGCAGCTTCGGACTAGCGGGGGTTAAAAACATTCAGTACTTC
CASSFGLAGVKNIQYF
>TRBD1|NA|TRBJ1-4|TRBV20-1
TGCAGTGCTAGTGATTTTGGACAGGGAAATGAAAAACTGTTTTTT
CSASDFGQGNEKLFF
>TRBD2|NA|TRBJ2-2|TRBV10-1
TGCGCCAGCAGTCCTACTAGCGTAGGTGCGAACACCGGGGAGCTGTTTTTT
CASSPTSVGANTGELFF
>TRBD2|NA|TRBJ2-1|TRBV2
TGTGCCAGCAGTGACCTAGCGGGGAGTTACAATGAGCAGTTCTTC
CASSDLAGSYNEQFF
>TRBD1|NA|TRBJ2-3|TRBV24-1
TGTGCCACCAGTGATTACGGGACAGGGGATGAAGATACGCAGTATTTT
CATSDYGTGDEDTQYF
>NA|NA|TRBJ2-6|TRBV5-5
TGTGCCAGCAGCTCGATCTACTCTGGGGCCAACGTCCTGACTTTC
CASSSIYSGANVLTF
>TRBD1|once|TRBJ1-6|TRBV5-1
TGCGCCAGCAAGCTGGGACAGGGGGTTAATTCACCCCTCCACTTT
CASKLGQGVNSPLHF
>TRBD2|NA|TRBJ2-3|TRBV11-3
TGTGCCAGCAGCTTAGGAGGGACTAGCGGGGGGGCCACAGATACGCAGTATTTT
CASSLGGTSGGATDTQYF
>NA|NA|TRBJ2-2|TRBV2
TGTGCCAGCAGCCTGAACACCGGGGAGCTGTTTTTT
CASSLNTGELFF
>NA|few|TRBJ2-1|TRBV7-3
TGTGCCAGCAGCGGGGCAGGTCCCTACAATGAGCAGTTCTTC
CASSGAGPYNEQFF
>NA|NA|TRBJ1-2|TRBV25-1
TGTGCCAGCAGTGGACAGAATTTTAACTATGGCTACACCTTC
CASSGQNFNYGYTF
>NA|NA|TRBJ2-1|TRBV2
TGTGCCAGCAGTGAAGGTGGGGTTGGAGGCAATGAGCAGTTCTTC
CASSEGGVGGNEQFF
>NA|NA|TRBJ2-5|TRBV10-2
TGCGCCAGCAGTGAGTCAAAGGGGGGGGGCGGAGAGACCCAGTACTTC
CASSESKGGGGETQYF
>TRBD1|NA|TRBJ1-4|TRBV18
TGTGCCAGCTCACCACCGGGACAGGGGAGGGGTAATGAAAAACTGTTTTTT
CASSPPGQGRGNEKLFF
>TRBD1|NA|TRBJ2-7|TRBV6-5
TGTGCCAGCAGTTCATGGACAGGGGGGACCTACGAGCAGTACTTC
CASSSWTGGTYEQYF